The 26 T cell receptor beta chains reported below all come from one sample, sequenced in a study of T cells in Graves' hyperthyroidism and ophthalmopathy. Amplified regions were TCR beta CDR3 sequences from RNA transcripts. HTBI primers were the set used in a first-round RT-PCR of the TCR CDR3. TCRdb re-called the multiplex PCR reads with MiXCR, one entry per CDR3 protein. The data show about 640,000 distinct CDR3 sequences, with 20% to 25% seen just once and 30% to 40% held by the top ten. Sequencing used blood. These receptors originate from a young man with Graves' ophthalmopathy.

This clonotype was observed a handful of times. The V call is TRBV6-4, the J call TRBJ1-2, with 8 bases identical to TRBD1. The V gene's germline CDR1 is MRHNA and CDR2 SNTAGT. The length of the CDR3 is 15 residues. Unmatched junction bases numbered 7, after V lost 4 bases and J lost 3 bases. CDR3 nucleotide sequence: TGTGCCAGCAGTGCCATGGCAGGGGGCGACTATGGCTACACCTTC. Translated, it gives CASSAMAGGDYGYTF.

This clonotype was observed at least ten times. V and J are TRBV13 and TRBJ2-1; D call uncertain. CDR1 is PRHDT, CDR2 FYEKMQ, per germline (reference sequence). The V gene lost 6 bases and the J gene lost 5 bases, with 11 bases spanning the gap. This CDR3 region has 13 residues. The DNA for the CDR3 is TGTGCCAGCAGACCGGCAGGCAACAATGAGCAGTTCTTC. It specifies CASRPAGNNEQFF.

This clonotype was observed many times. The chain uses TRBV11-2 and TRBJ2-7; no definite D call. The CDR3 totals 14 residues. Germline-derived CDR1 and CDR2 are SGHAT and FQNNGV. V lost 0 bases to trimming and J lost 2 bases, with 8 bases between them. The DNA for the CDR3 is TGTGCCAGCAGCTTAGACGGTTTGGCCTACGAGCAGTACTTC. It specifies CASSLDGLAYEQYF.

This chain connects TRBV12-3 or TRBV12-4 to TRBJ2-1, with D unclear. Trimming shortened V by 10 bases and J by 0 bases, and 16 bases separated the two germline ends. The CDR3 totals 15 residues. The CDR3 DNA follows: TGTGCCACCGGCCTGGCGGAGAGCTCCTACAATGAGCAGTTCTTC. Translating it yields CATGLAESSYNEQFF.

This clonotype was recorded at least ten times. The chain uses TRBV18 and TRBJ2-4; D is ambiguous. The CDR3 runs to 16 residues. V dropped 3 bases and J dropped 0 bases, with 12 bases sitting between them. Germline CDR1 and CDR2: KGHSH and LQKENI. This CDR3 is CASSPWATLAKNIQYF. CDR3 DNA sequence: TGTGCCAGCTCACCTTGGGCGACCTTAGCCAAAAACATTCAGTACTTC.

This clonotype has just a few counts. V usage is TRBV2 and J usage is TRBJ1-5; tentative D call: TRBD1 (5 bases). CDR1 is SNHLY, CDR2 FYNNEI, per germline. The CDR3 contains 14 residues. With 4 bases removed from V and 0 bases from J, the gap between germline ends came to 7 bases. CDR3 in amino acids: CASSGQISNQPQHF. DNA for the CDR3: TGTGCCAGCAGTGGACAGATTAGCAATCAGCCCCAGCATTTT.

A few counts support this clonotype. The chain is built from TRBV5-5 and TRBJ2-7, with D hard to call. Trimming left V 4 bases short and J 6 bases short, with 17 bases between. CDR1 and CDR2 (germline): SGHKS, YYEKEE (reference sequence). The CDR3 covers 14 residues. The CDR3 loop reads CASSTETAVFEQYF. DNA for the CDR3: TGTGCCAGCAGCACGGAAACGGCCGTATTCGAGCAGTACTTC.

The genes are TRBV11-3 and TRBJ2-2; the D gene is possibly TRBD1 (6 bases). The CDR3 length is 13 residues. Germline lookup yields CDR1 SGHNT and CDR2 YENEEA. Trimming stripped 9 bases from V and 7 bases from J, with 15 bases between. The chain's CDR3 is CASQKGDLGELFF. The CDR3 bases are TGTGCCAGTCAGAAGGGGGATCTCGGGGAGCTGTTTTTT.

The chain links TRBV29-1 to TRBJ1-4; no clear D gene. Germline V gene sequence: CDR1 SQVTM, CDR2 ANQGSEA. Trimming stripped 7 bases from V and 7 bases from J, with 16 bases between. CDR3 length: 13 amino acids. This chain's CDR3 is CSALVLRVEKLFF. In DNA form, the CDR3 reads TGCAGCGCCCTGGTCCTCCGGGTTGAAAAACTGTTTTTT.

The rearrangement joins TRBV20-1 to TRBJ2-7, with D unclear. CDR3 length equals 14 residues. The germline CDR1 and CDR2 sequences are DFQATT and SNEGSKA (reference sequence). V lost 1 base and J 6 bases, leaving 16 bases between the germline ends. The chain's CDR3 is CSARGQELSLEQYF. The CDR3 DNA reads as TGCAGTGCTAGAGGGCAGGAACTCTCCCTCGAGCAGTACTTC.

This sequence joins TRBV7-2 and TRBJ1-1, with D possibly matching TRBD1 (5 bases). This CDR3 has 17 residues. Germline V CDR1 and CDR2: SGHTA, FQGNSA. The V and J ends lost 2 bases and 6 bases respectively, with 22 bases between them. CDR3 region: CASSLPGGGTAGAEAFF. The CDR3 DNA is TGTGCCAGCAGCTTACCTGGGGGTGGGACGGCTGGGGCTGAAGCTTTCTTT. Supplemented by reference TRBV7-2 and TRBJ1-1, the full variable domain reads GAGVSQSPSNKVTEKGKDVELRCDPISGHTALYWYRQSLGQGLEFLIYFQGNSAPDKSGLPSDRFSAERTGGSVSTLTIQRTQQEDSAVYLCASSLPGGGTAGAEAFFGQGTRLTVV.

V and J are TRBV16 and TRBJ2-7; D may be TRBD1 (5 bases). Trimming left V 2 bases short and J 6 bases short, with 14 bases between. This CDR3 is built from 14 residues. In germline, CDR1 is KGHSY, CDR2 FQNENV. The CDR3 loop reads CASSQIHPTGEQYF. The CDR3 DNA reads as TGTGCCAGCAGCCAAATACACCCCACAGGCGAGCAGTACTTC.

This chain joins TRBV30 and TRBJ2-5; 12 bases align to TRBD1. Germline V lookup: CDR1 GTSNPN, CDR2 SVGIG (reference sequence). The trim removed 5 bases at V and 5 bases at J, leaving 9 bases unmatched. This CDR3 has 15 residues. The CDR3 nucleotides are TGTGCCTGGGGGGGACAGGGGGCGCGCCAGGAGACCCAGTACTTC. It codes for CAWGGQGARQETQYF.

The chain employs TRBV7-8 and TRBJ2-7; TRBD2 matches 9 bases. CDR1 and CDR2 (germline): SGHVS, FQNEAQ. CDR3 length equals 18 residues. Losses at the gene ends were 5 bases for V and 4 bases for J; bases not matched to a gene: 18. The CDR3 loop is CASSPRGSSGRSKYEQYF. CDR3 in DNA: TGTGCCAGCAGCCCCCGCGGGAGTAGCGGGAGAAGTAAGTACGAGCAGTACTTC.

This clonotype was recorded a few times. The chain combines TRBV11-2 with TRBJ1-2; TRBD1 aligns across 7 bases. The germline V gene has CDR1 SGHAT and CDR2 FQNNGV. The CDR3 is 12 amino acids. After removal of 7 bases from V and 8 bases from J, the junction contained 7 bases not matched to a gene. CDR3: CASTTGQRGYTF. The DNA for the CDR3 is TGTGCCAGCACCACGGGACAGCGAGGCTACACCTTC.

This clonotype was detected ten times or more. The chain uses TRBV4-2 and TRBJ2-7, with D possibly TRBD2 on 5 matching bases. The CDR3 has 15 residues. V was shortened by 4 bases and J by 5 bases, with 18 bases between the two germline ends. Germline lookup yields CDR1 LGHNA and CDR2 YNFKEQ. The CDR3 spells CASSLRAGDLNEQYF. CDR3 in DNA: TGTGCCAGCAGCCTGCGGGCGGGCGACCTCAACGAGCAGTACTTC.

This clonotype was detected many times. The rearrangement joins TRBV2 to TRBJ1-4; D unclear. The V end was cut by 7 bases, the J end by 10 bases, with 16 bases between. CDR3 length equals 13 residues. Germline CDR1 and CDR2: SNHLY and FYNNEI. CDR3 bases: TGTGCCAGCAACCCGGACCCAAAGACAAAACTGTTTTTT. Encoded protein: CASNPDPKTKLFF.

Many counts were recorded for this clonotype. The J gene is TRBJ2-7, the V gene TRBV20-1; no reliable D call. V was shortened by 0 bases and J by 3 bases, with 3 bases between the two germline ends. In germline, CDR1 is DFQATT, CDR2 SNEGSKA (reference sequence). This CDR3 has 11 residues. The CDR3 nucleotides are TGCAGTGCTAGAGAGAGCTACGAGCAGTACTTC. It specifies CSARESYEQYF.

This clonotype was counted many times. This chain's CDR3 is CSVDPAGVGEQYF. The CDR3 region has the DNA TGCAGCGTTGACCCAGCGGGAGTGGGCGAGCAGTACTTC. V is TRBV29-1 and J is TRBJ2-7; 8 nucleotides match TRBD2. Germline V lookup: CDR1 SQVTM, CDR2 ANQGSEA. The CDR3 is made up of 13 amino acids. Trimming cost V 3 bases and J 6 bases; bases outside gene matches: 7.

This clonotype has at least ten counts. The chain joins TRBV30 to TRBJ2-3, with 12 bases matching TRBD2. The CDR3 spans 17 residues. J gave up 4 bases and V 5 bases, and 13 bases lay outside the gene matches. CDR1 GTSNPN and CDR2 SVGIG come from the germline V gene (reference sequence). CDR3 region: CAWGVTRTSGIADTQYF. The CDR3 DNA is TGTGCCTGGGGAGTCACTCGGACTAGCGGGATTGCAGATACGCAGTATTTT.

The rearrangement uses TRBV5-1 and TRBJ2-7; 10 bases line up with TRBD2. CDR3 size: 16 residues. CDR1 and CDR2 (germline): SGHRS, YFSETQ. V lost 5 bases to trimming and J lost 5 bases; unmatched junction nucleotides: 13. The CDR3 region is CASSSVALAGPNEQYF. The CDR3 DNA follows: TGCGCCAGCAGTTCGGTGGCACTAGCGGGACCCAACGAGCAGTACTTC.

The gene calls are TRBV28 and TRBJ1-5; D may be TRBD1 (5 bases). V dropped 1 base and J dropped 5 bases, with 9 bases sitting between them. CDR3 length equals 14 residues. The V gene's germline CDR1 is MDHEN and CDR2 SYDVKM. The chain's CDR3 is CASSLLTGDQPQHF. CDR3 coding DNA: TGTGCCAGCAGTTTATTAACGGGGGATCAGCCCCAGCATTTT.

This clonotype was seen only a few times. The V gene is TRBV7-3, the J gene TRBJ2-1, with a weak D call TRBD1 (6 bases). Germline-derived CDR1 and CDR2 are SGHTA and FQGTGA. The CDR3 runs 13 residues. V was cut by 5 bases and J by 6 bases, with 11 bases left in between. The CDR3 sequence: CASSKKTGNEQFF. DNA of the CDR3: TGTGCCAGCAGCAAAAAGACAGGCAATGAGCAGTTCTTC.

The J gene is TRBJ2-7, the V gene TRBV6-2 or TRBV6-3, with a tentative D call TRBD2 (7 bases). The CDR3 length is 14 residues. The germline V and J ends were trimmed by 8 bases and 6 bases, with 20 bases remaining between them. Germline CDR1 MNHEY, CDR2 SVGEGT. Here the CDR3 DNA reads TGTGCCAGCGGCGGGGGCGAGGGACCTTCCGAGCAGTACTTC. Translated, it gives CASGGGEGPSEQYF.

The genes are TRBV7-2 and TRBJ1-3, with D possibly TRBD1 on 5 matching bases. The germline CDR1 and CDR2 sequences are SGHTA and FQGNSA. The V and J ends lost 5 bases and 0 bases respectively, with 20 bases between them. The CDR3 loop spans 18 amino acids. CDR3 loop: CASSPDWGVKTSGNTIYF. The CDR3 DNA reads TGTGCCAGCAGCCCCGATTGGGGGGTAAAAACCTCTGGAAACACCATATATTTT. Combining the CDR3 with reference TRBV7-2 and TRBJ1-3 gives the whole variable domain GAGVSQSPSNKVTEKGKDVELRCDPISGHTALYWYRQSLGQGLEFLIYFQGNSAPDKSGLPSDRFSAERTGGSVSTLTIQRTQQEDSAVYLCASSPDWGVKTSGNTIYFGEGSWLTVV.

This clonotype has a count of ten or more. The chain couples TRBV27 to TRBJ2-7; 11 nucleotides agree with TRBD2. Germline CDR1 is MNHEY and CDR2 is SMNVEV (reference sequence). J lost 0 bases, V lost 5 bases, and 9 bases had no gene match. This CDR3 has 17 amino acids. The CDR3 DNA reads TGTGCCAGCAGTCTAAAATATGGGACTAGCGGCTCCTACGAGCAGTACTTC. The encoded protein is CASSLKYGTSGSYEQYF.